These 10 T cell receptor beta chains were all obtained from the same sample, sequenced in a study of shared clonotypes between healthy human individuals. Sequencing used immunoSEQ multiplex PCR; TCRdb keeps in-frame clones, though not all of them. The profile covers 2 million to 2.5 million clones, with over 90% appearing a single time and around 0.4% taken by the ten largest. Sequencing used naive CD4+ T cells from PBMCs. The subset is: CD45RA+ positively selected. These receptor sequences come from a young man in good health. Some clones in this sample may be carry-over from other donors' samples.

The J gene is TRBJ1-4, the V gene TRBV19, with D tentatively TRBD1 (6 bases). The CDR3 sequence is 15 residues long. The V end was cut by 3 bases, the J end by 7 bases, with 15 bases between. Germline CDR1 reads LNHDA; CDR2 reads SQIVND (reference sequence). Here the CDR3 reads CASSIAPGVGEKLFF. The CDR3 DNA is TGTGCCAGTAGTATTGCCCCAGGGGTTGGTGAAAAACTGTTTTTT.

Worth noting for this clone: Germline is not matched at one junction end, which may reflect a read error. CDR3 DNA: TGTGCCAGCAGCTTGCCTGACTCCGACGAGCAGTACTTC. This translates into CASSLPDSDEQYF. J is TRBJ2-7 and V is TRBV5-4; D remains ambiguous. This CDR3 contains 13 residues. Germline lookup yields CDR1 SGHNT and CDR2 YYREEE (reference sequence).

The J gene is TRBJ2-5, the V gene TRBV4-1; TRBD2 agrees at 13 bases. Germline-derived CDR1 and CDR2 are MGHRA and YSYEKL. The CDR3 has 19 residues. Germline trimming cut 0 bases from V and 5 bases from J; bases unmatched to any gene: 12. The CDR3 DNA is TGCGCCAGCAGCCAAGATAAAGTGACTAGCGGGAGGTATGGGGAGACCCAGTACTTC. It specifies CASSQDKVTSGRYGETQYF.

DNA of the CDR3: TGTGCCAGCAGCTTCGGGGGTGGTCAGCCCCAGCATTTT. The encoded protein is CASSFGGGQPQHF. The genes are TRBV27 and TRBJ1-5; the D gene is possibly TRBD1 (5 bases). There are 13 residues in the CDR3. V was pared by 6 bases and J by 6 bases, with 12 bases between. Germline CDR1 is MNHEY and CDR2 is SMNVEV (reference sequence).

The chain is built from TRBV9 and TRBJ1-5; a weak D match, TRBD1 (6 bases). Trimming took off 3 bases at V and 3 bases at J, with 16 bases between the two ends. Germline V gives CDR1 SGDLS, CDR2 YYNGEE. There are 16 residues in the CDR3. CDR3 DNA: TGTGCCAGCAGCGCCGGGGCACAGGGCTACAATCAGCCCCAGCATTTT. Translated, it gives CASSAGAQGYNQPQHF.

This clone was detected only once. The junction and the germline gene differ at one end; a read error may be behind it. The rearrangement links TRBV2 to TRBJ2-4; no firm D call. CDR1 is SNHLY and CDR2 is FYNNEI in the germline V gene. The CDR3 has 13 residues. The DNA of the CDR3 is TGTGCCGGCAGTGAAGGGCAGCGAAACATTCAGTACTTC. Its protein product is CAGSEGQRNIQYF.

Here the CDR3 reads CASSIFGFSNQPQHF. The CDR3, as DNA: TGTGCCAGTAGTATATTCGGTTTTAGCAATCAGCCCCAGCATTTT. This chain links TRBV19 with TRBJ1-5; D is uncertain. Trimming pared 2 bases from V and 0 bases from J, leaving 8 bases between. Germline CDR1 LNHDA, CDR2 SQIVND (reference sequence). CDR3 length equals 15 residues.

The rearrangement links TRBV7-7 to TRBJ2-7, with D perhaps matching TRBD2 (6 bases). The CDR3 sequence is 19 residues long. In germline, CDR1 is SSHAT, CDR2 FNYEAQ (reference sequence). The V end was cut by 1 base, the J end by 1 base, with 23 bases between. DNA of the CDR3: TGTGCCAGCAGCTTAGAGGGGACTGGCGAGATACATTTATCCTACGAGCAGTACTTC. Encoded protein: CASSLEGTGEIHLSYEQYF. The whole variable domain, filled in from reference TRBV7-7 and TRBJ2-7, reads GAGVSQSPRYKVTKRGQDVTLRCDPISSHATLYWYQQALGQGPEFLTYFNYEAQPDKSGLPSDRFSAERPEGSISTLTIQRTEQRDSAMYRCASSLEGTGEIHLSYEQYFGPGTRLTVT.

This sequence joins TRBV6-1 and TRBJ1-2; D remains ambiguous. The germline V gene encodes CDR1 MNHNS and CDR2 SASEGT. The length of the CDR3 is 13 residues. Between the trimmed V and J ends, which lost 0 bases and 8 bases, there was a span of 10 bases. CDR3 loop: CASSEAQYLGYTF. The CDR3 DNA is TGTGCCAGCAGTGAAGCGCAATATCTGGGCTACACCTTC.

A word on this clone: The junction does not match germline at one end; this may be a read error. V and J are TRBV4-2 and TRBJ1-1, with D unresolved. Germline values: CDR1 LGHNA, CDR2 YNFKEQ. The CDR3 spans 13 residues. CDR3 coding DNA: TGTGCTAGCACGAGGGAAGCAGGCGCTGAAGCTTTCTTT. Residues: CASTREAGAEAFF.